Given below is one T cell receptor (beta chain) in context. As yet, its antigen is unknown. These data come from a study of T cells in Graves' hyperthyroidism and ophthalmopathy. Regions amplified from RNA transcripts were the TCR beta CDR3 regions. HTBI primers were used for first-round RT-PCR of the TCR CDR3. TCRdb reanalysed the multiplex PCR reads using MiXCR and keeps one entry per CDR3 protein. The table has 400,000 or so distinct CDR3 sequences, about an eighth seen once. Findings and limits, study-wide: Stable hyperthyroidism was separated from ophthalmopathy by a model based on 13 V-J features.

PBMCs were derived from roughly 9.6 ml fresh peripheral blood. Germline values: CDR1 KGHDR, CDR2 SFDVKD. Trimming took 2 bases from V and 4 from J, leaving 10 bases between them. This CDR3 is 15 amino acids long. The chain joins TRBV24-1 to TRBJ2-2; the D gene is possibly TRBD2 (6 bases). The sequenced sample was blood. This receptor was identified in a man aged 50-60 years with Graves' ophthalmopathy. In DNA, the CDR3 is TGTGCCACCAGTGATTCCGGCGGGATCACCGGGGAGCTGTTTTTT. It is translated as CATSDSGGITGELFF.